Listed below are T cell receptor beta chains from one sample, sequenced in a study of cytomegalovirus exposure and HLA in healthy donors. Assay used: immunoSEQ multiplex PCR; TCRdb lists only in-frame clones, some missing. The sample shows about 160,000 clones, roughly 90% of them seen only once. Specimen: PBMCs. The receptors were gathered from a woman aged 18 to 35 in good health and CMV-seropositive. Both conserved end residues are part of each CDR3. A D gene is named only where the DNA matches it firmly. Only some rows state a clone size, as once, few, many or a class for expanded clones.

clone_size: -
v_call: TRBV5-1
j_call: TRBJ1-1
d_call: TRBD1
cdr3_nt: TGCGCCAGCAGCTTGGCAGGGGGACTGAACACTGAAGCTTTCTTT
cdr3_aa: CASSLAGGLNTEAFF

clone_size: once
v_call: TRBV10-1
j_call: TRBJ2-7
d_call: TRBD1
cdr3_nt: TGCGCCAGCTCACCCCGAACACCGGGACAGGGTTCCTACGAGCAGTACTTC
cdr3_aa: CASSPRTPGQGSYEQYF

clone_size: -
v_call: TRBV5-1
j_call: TRBJ2-7
d_call: TRBD1
cdr3_nt: TGCGCCAGCAGCTGGACAGGTTCCTACGAGCAGTACTTC
cdr3_aa: CASSWTGSYEQYF

clone_size: -
v_call: TRBV11-2
j_call: TRBJ2-1
d_call: -
cdr3_nt: TGTGCCAGCAGTCACGCTCAGGGAGGAGACAATGAGCAGTTCTTC
cdr3_aa: CASSHAQGGDNEQFF

clone_size: -
v_call: TRBV5-1
j_call: TRBJ2-2
d_call: TRBD2
cdr3_nt: TGCGCCAGCAGCTCTCTAGCGGGAGGGAACACCGGGGAGCTGTTTTTT
cdr3_aa: CASSSLAGGNTGELFF

clone_size: -
v_call: TRBV30
j_call: TRBJ2-2
d_call: -
cdr3_nt: TGTGCCTGGAGTCCATCCGGGACAACCGGGGAGCTGTTTTTT
cdr3_aa: CAWSPSGTTGELFF

clone_size: -
v_call: TRBV7-2
j_call: TRBJ2-7
d_call: TRBD2
cdr3_nt: TGTGCCAGCAGCACGAGGACTAGCGGGGACTACGAGCAGTACTTC
cdr3_aa: CASSTRTSGDYEQYF

clone_size: -
v_call: TRBV28
j_call: TRBJ2-5
d_call: TRBD1
cdr3_nt: TGTGCCAGCAGTTCCTGGGGACAGGGGGCGAAGACCCAGTACTTC
cdr3_aa: CASSSWGQGAKTQYF

clone_size: -
v_call: TRBV27
j_call: TRBJ1-4
d_call: -
cdr3_nt: TGTGCCAGCAGTTTATCTCCCCGGACAGCGAATAATGAAAAACTGTTTTTT
cdr3_aa: CASSLSPRTANNEKLFF

clone_size: -
v_call: TRBV27
j_call: TRBJ2-4
d_call: TRBD2
cdr3_nt: TGTGCCAGCAGATTACGGGGGGAAAACATTCAGTACTTC
cdr3_aa: CASRLRGENIQYF

clone_size: -
v_call: TRBV27
j_call: TRBJ2-7
d_call: -
cdr3_nt: TGTGCCAGCAGTTTATCTTGGGCCAACTACGAGCAGTACTTC
cdr3_aa: CASSLSWANYEQYF

clone_size: -
v_call: TRBV4-2
j_call: TRBJ2-7
d_call: TRBD1
cdr3_nt: TGTGCCAGCAGCCTCGACAGGGGGAGCGGGGAATACGAGCAGTACTTC
cdr3_aa: CASSLDRGSGEYEQYF

clone_size: -
v_call: TRBV7-9
j_call: TRBJ1-2
d_call: -
cdr3_nt: TGTGCCAGCAGCTTGATCGGAGTAGGGGGAGACTATGGCTACACCTTC
cdr3_aa: CASSLIGVGGDYGYTF

clone_size: -
v_call: TRBV15
j_call: TRBJ1-4
d_call: -
cdr3_nt: TGTGCCACCAGGGCCGGGAGTTTGGATGAAAAACTGTTTTTT
cdr3_aa: CATRAGSLDEKLFF

clone_size: -
v_call: TRBV5-4
j_call: TRBJ2-7
d_call: -
cdr3_nt: TGTGCCAGCAGCCATCCAGGCTACGAGCAGTACTTC
cdr3_aa: CASSHPGYEQYF

clone_size: -
v_call: TRBV11-3
j_call: TRBJ2-7
d_call: TRBD1
cdr3_nt: TGTGCCAGCAGCCCCAGTTTTGGGACAGGGTCGAACGAGCAGTACTTC
cdr3_aa: CASSPSFGTGSNEQYF

clone_size: -
v_call: TRBV4-3
j_call: TRBJ1-1
d_call: -
cdr3_nt: TGCGCCAGCAGCCGCTCCGGGGGGGGAAGCACTGAAGCTTTCTTT
cdr3_aa: CASSRSGGGSTEAFF

clone_size: -
v_call: TRBV30
j_call: TRBJ1-1
d_call: TRBD1
cdr3_nt: TGTGCCTGGAGTGGGGGACAGCCTGAAGCTTTCTTT
cdr3_aa: CAWSGGQPEAFF

clone_size: few
v_call: TRBV25-1
j_call: TRBJ2-1
d_call: TRBD2
cdr3_nt: TGTGCCAGCAGTCGGGCAACTAGCGGGAGAAGGAATGAGCAGTTCTTC
cdr3_aa: CASSRATSGRRNEQFF

clone_size: once
v_call: TRBV5-1
j_call: TRBJ2-1
d_call: TRBD2
cdr3_nt: TGCGCCAGCAGCTTGGCTAGCGGGTTTGGCGGTGAGCAGTTCTTC
cdr3_aa: CASSLASGFGGEQFF

clone_size: few
v_call: TRBV7-2
j_call: TRBJ1-3
d_call: -
cdr3_nt: TGTGCCAGCAGCTTAGGCAGTTCCTCTGGAAACACCATATATTTT
cdr3_aa: CASSLGSSSGNTIYF

clone_size: once
v_call: TRBV6-1
j_call: TRBJ2-2
d_call: TRBD1
cdr3_nt: TGTGCCAGCAGTGAAGCGCCCGGACAGGTTAGGGAGCTGTTTTTT
cdr3_aa: CASSEAPGQVRELFF

clone_size: once
v_call: TRBV11-2
j_call: TRBJ1-2
d_call: TRBD1
cdr3_nt: TGTGCCAGCAGCTTAGGGGACAGGATATTTAGTAACTATGGCTACACCTTC
cdr3_aa: CASSLGDRIFSNYGYTF

clone_size: -
v_call: TRBV7-2
j_call: TRBJ2-1
d_call: -
cdr3_nt: TGTGCCAGCAGCTTAGGCGCCTGGAATGAGCAGTTCTTC
cdr3_aa: CASSLGAWNEQFF

clone_size: -
v_call: TRBV9
j_call: TRBJ1-3
d_call: TRBD1
cdr3_nt: TGTGCCAGCAGCGAGGACAGGGGTTCTTCGTCTGGAAACACCATATATTTT
cdr3_aa: CASSEDRGSSSGNTIYF

clone_size: -
v_call: TRBV29-1
j_call: TRBJ2-1
d_call: TRBD1
cdr3_nt: TGCAGCGTTGTTGACAGGGTATCCTACAATGAGCAGTTCTTC
cdr3_aa: CSVVDRVSYNEQFF

clone_size: -
v_call: TRBV6-1
j_call: TRBJ1-3
d_call: TRBD1
cdr3_nt: TGTGCCAGCCGGGACAGGGAGACTGGAAACACCATATATTTT
cdr3_aa: CASRDRETGNTIYF

clone_size: -
v_call: TRBV28
j_call: TRBJ1-2
d_call: -
cdr3_nt: TGTGCCAGCAATACGGCCGGGACTCCTACCCTCATCTATGGCTACACCTTC
cdr3_aa: CASNTAGTPTLIYGYTF

clone_size: few
v_call: TRBV5-1
j_call: TRBJ2-7
d_call: TRBD2
cdr3_nt: TGCGCCAGCAGCTTGGCCGTCACTAGCGGGAGCCACGAGCAGTACTTC
cdr3_aa: CASSLAVTSGSHEQYF

clone_size: once
v_call: TRBV11-3
j_call: TRBJ2-1
d_call: -
cdr3_nt: TGTGCCAGCAGCTTAGACCCCTCCGAGCAGTTCTTC
cdr3_aa: CASSLDPSEQFF

clone_size: -
v_call: TRBV5-4
j_call: TRBJ1-3
d_call: -
cdr3_nt: TGTGCCAGCACCCCGGACTTATCCTCTGGAAACACCATATATTTT
cdr3_aa: CASTPDLSSGNTIYF

clone_size: -
v_call: TRBV11-2
j_call: TRBJ2-7
d_call: -
cdr3_nt: TGTGCCAGCAGCCCAGGGAACCCCTACGAGCAGTACTTC
cdr3_aa: CASSPGNPYEQYF

clone_size: -
v_call: TRBV7-6
j_call: TRBJ2-2
d_call: -
cdr3_nt: TGTGCCAGCAGCCGACGTCCTCTTCGGGAGCGCACCGGGGAGCTGTTTTTT
cdr3_aa: CASSRRPLRERTGELFF

clone_size: -
v_call: TRBV7-2
j_call: TRBJ2-1
d_call: TRBD1
cdr3_nt: TGTGCCAGCAGCTTAAACAGGGGAAGTAAGGATGAGCAGTTCTTC
cdr3_aa: CASSLNRGSKDEQFF

clone_size: once
v_call: TRBV30
j_call: TRBJ1-2
d_call: TRBD1
cdr3_nt: TGTGCCTGGACCCCAGGGGGCACTTGGTATGGCTACACCTTC
cdr3_aa: CAWTPGGTWYGYTF

clone_size: -
v_call: TRBV10-3
j_call: TRBJ2-5
d_call: TRBD2
cdr3_nt: TGTGCCATCAGCGGGACTAGCGGGAGGCCCGCGGAGACCCAGTACTTC
cdr3_aa: CAISGTSGRPAETQYF

clone_size: -
v_call: TRBV7-2
j_call: TRBJ1-4
d_call: -
cdr3_nt: TGTGCCAGCAGCTTTTGGGTAGCCACTAATGAAAAACTGTTTTTT
cdr3_aa: CASSFWVATNEKLFF

clone_size: -
v_call: TRBV2
j_call: TRBJ1-1
d_call: TRBD1
cdr3_nt: TGTGCCAGCAGGCCAGAGACAGGGCTTGACACTGAAGCTTTCTTT
cdr3_aa: CASRPETGLDTEAFF

clone_size: -
v_call: TRBV7-9
j_call: TRBJ2-2
d_call: TRBD1
cdr3_nt: TGTGCCAGCAGCTTGGACCAGGGGGCCGGGGAGCTGTTTTTT
cdr3_aa: CASSLDQGAGELFF

clone_size: -
v_call: TRBV19
j_call: TRBJ2-1
d_call: TRBD2
cdr3_nt: TGTGCCAGTAGTACTCAACTAGCGGGAGGGTACAATGAGCAGTTCTTC
cdr3_aa: CASSTQLAGGYNEQFF

clone_size: -
v_call: TRBV9
j_call: TRBJ2-3
d_call: TRBD2
cdr3_nt: TGTGCCAGCAGCTCTAGCGGGGCTAGCACAGATACGCAGTATTTT
cdr3_aa: CASSSSGASTDTQYF

clone_size: -
v_call: TRBV7-2
j_call: TRBJ2-7
d_call: TRBD2
cdr3_nt: TGTGCCAGCAGCTTCCTTGCGGGAGTAGGGCTCGAGCAGTACTTC
cdr3_aa: CASSFLAGVGLEQYF